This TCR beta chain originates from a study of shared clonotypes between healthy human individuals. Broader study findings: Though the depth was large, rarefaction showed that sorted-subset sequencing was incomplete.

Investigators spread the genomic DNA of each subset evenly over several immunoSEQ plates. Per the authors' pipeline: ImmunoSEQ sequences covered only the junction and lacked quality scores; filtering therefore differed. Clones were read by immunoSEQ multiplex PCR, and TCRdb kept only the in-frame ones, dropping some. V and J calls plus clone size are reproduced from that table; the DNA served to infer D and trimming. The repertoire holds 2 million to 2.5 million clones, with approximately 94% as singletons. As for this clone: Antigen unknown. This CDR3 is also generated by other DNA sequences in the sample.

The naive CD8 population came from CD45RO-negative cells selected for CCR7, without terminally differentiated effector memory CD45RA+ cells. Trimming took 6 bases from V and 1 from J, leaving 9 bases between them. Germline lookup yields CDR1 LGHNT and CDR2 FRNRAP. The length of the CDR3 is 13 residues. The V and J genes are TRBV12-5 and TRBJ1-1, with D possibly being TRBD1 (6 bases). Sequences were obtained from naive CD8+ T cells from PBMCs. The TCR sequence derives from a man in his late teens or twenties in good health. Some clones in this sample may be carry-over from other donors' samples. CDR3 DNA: TGTGCTAGTGGGTTGACAGGGAACACTGAAGCTTTCTTT. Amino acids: CASGLTGNTEAFF. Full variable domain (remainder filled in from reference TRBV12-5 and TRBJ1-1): DARVTQTPRHKVTEMGQEVTMRCQPILGHNTVFWYRQTMMQGLELLAYFRNRAPLDDSGMPKDRFSAEMPDATLATLKIQPSEPRDSAVYFCASGLTGNTEAFFGQGTRLTVV.